The 5 T cell receptor beta chains presented below share a single source sample, sequenced in a study of blood T cell repertoires in COVID-19. Some clones are missing from TCRdb's copy, which holds only in-frame ones; the method was immunoSEQ multiplex PCR. The sample has around 230,000 clones, over 75% seen once; the top ten hold approximately 8.7%. What was sequenced was PBMCs or T cells enriched from blood (not recorded which). Receptors originate from a man aged 40-50 years who had recovered from COVID-19.

In this sample, this clone turned up once. This sequence joins TRBV21-1 and TRBJ2-1; the listed D gene, TRBD1, was not tested against the DNA. TRBV21-1 is flagged as a pseudogene. The CDR3 is 16 residues long. This chain's CDR3 is CASSSVKGPPFDEQFF. CDR3 coding DNA: TGTGCCAGCAGCAGCGTAAAGGGGCCCCCATTCGATGAGCAGTTCTTC.

The chain couples TRBV5-4 to TRBJ2-1; D is ambiguous. Germline values: CDR1 SGHNT, CDR2 YYREEE (reference sequence). Trimming took 4 bases from V and 0 from J, leaving 14 bases between them. This CDR3 region has 16 residues. The CDR3 bases are TGTGCCAGCAGCCCCCAGACCCCTAGCTCCTACAATGAGCAGTTCTTC. As protein: CASSPQTPSSYNEQFF.

This clone was found once. The J gene is TRBJ2-7, the V gene TRBV7-6; weak D call: TRBD2 (7 bases). CDR3 length: 14 amino acids. The V end was cut by 5 bases, the J end by 3 bases, with 14 bases between. Germline-derived CDR1 and CDR2 are SGHVS and FNYEAQ. DNA of the CDR3: TGTGCCAGCAGCCTGATGGGAGGGGGCTACGAGCAGTACTTC. Amino acid sequence: CASSLMGGGYEQYF.

V is TRBV29-1 and J is TRBJ1-2, with a tentative D call TRBD1 (5 bases). V was pared by 3 bases and J by 6 bases, with 8 bases between. This CDR3 comprises 11 residues. Germline loops: CDR1 SQVTM, CDR2 ANQGSEA. CDR3 sequence: CSVEGGNGYTF. Written as DNA, the CDR3 is TGCAGCGTTGAGGGGGGGAATGGCTACACCTTC.

The chain has TRBV7-2 and TRBJ1-6, with D tentatively TRBD1 (5 bases). The CDR3 runs 14 residues. V lost 2 bases and J lost 6, with 8 bases in between. Germline loops: CDR1 SGHTA, CDR2 FQGNSA. CDR3 amino acids: CASSLRRGNSPLHF. DNA for the CDR3: TGTGCCAGCAGCTTAAGGAGGGGTAATTCACCCCTCCACTTT.